The TCR beta chain under discussion was sequenced for a study of tumor and adjacent non-tumor tissue in lung cancer. Study at large: About 4.17 million productive TCRbeta reads were obtained per sample on average.

Germline V lookup: CDR1 SGHAT, CDR2 FQDESV (reference sequence). The CDR3 is 14 amino acids long, termini counted. As for this clonotype: Since the CDR3 does not end with the conserved phenylalanine or tryptophan, this likely comes from a read error. It is unclear where the CDR3 begins or ends on the DNA, so no DNA is shown, and the CDR3 is as TCRdb lists it.

This sample's RNA came from whole unsorted tissue. A modified ARM-PCR protocol with three rounds of nested PCR amplified TCRbeta. TCRdb re-called the multiplex PCR reads with MiXCR, one entry per CDR3 protein. The sample holds some 120,000 distinct CDR3 sequences, 66% seen once. This receptor was identified in a man aged 30 to 45 with non-small cell lung cancer. Material for sequencing was lung tumor tissue. The V gene is TRBV11-1, the J gene TRBJ1-1. CDR3 residues: CASSPDGLNTEVFV.